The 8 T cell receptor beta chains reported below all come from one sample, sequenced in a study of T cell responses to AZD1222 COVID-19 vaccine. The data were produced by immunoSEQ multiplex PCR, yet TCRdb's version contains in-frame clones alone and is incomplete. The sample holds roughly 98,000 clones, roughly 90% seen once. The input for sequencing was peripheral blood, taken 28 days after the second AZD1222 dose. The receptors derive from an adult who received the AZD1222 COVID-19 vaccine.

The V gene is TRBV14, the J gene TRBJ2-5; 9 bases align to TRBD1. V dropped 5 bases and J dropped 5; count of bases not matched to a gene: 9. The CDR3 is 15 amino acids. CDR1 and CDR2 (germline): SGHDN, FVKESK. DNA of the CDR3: TGTGCCAGCAGCTTACAGGGGGCGATGGGTGAGACCCAGTACTTC. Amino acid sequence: CASSLQGAMGETQYF.

CDR3 DNA sequence: TGTGCCAGCAGCTTTGGGCAGTCCTACAATGAGCAGTTCTTC. Its protein is CASSFGQSYNEQFF. The V and J genes are TRBV7-9 and TRBJ2-1; the D is unclear. The CDR3 length is 14 residues. Looked up from germline, CDR1 is SEHNR and CDR2 is FQNEAQ (reference sequence). Trimming took 3 bases from V and 1 from J, leaving 7 bases between them.

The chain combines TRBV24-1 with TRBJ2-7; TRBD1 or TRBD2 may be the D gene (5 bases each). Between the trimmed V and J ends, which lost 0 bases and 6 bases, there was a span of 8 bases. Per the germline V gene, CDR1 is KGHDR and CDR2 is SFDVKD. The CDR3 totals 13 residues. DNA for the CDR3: TGTGCCACCAGTGATTTGCGAGGGGTCGAGCAGTACTTC. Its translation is CATSDLRGVEQYF.

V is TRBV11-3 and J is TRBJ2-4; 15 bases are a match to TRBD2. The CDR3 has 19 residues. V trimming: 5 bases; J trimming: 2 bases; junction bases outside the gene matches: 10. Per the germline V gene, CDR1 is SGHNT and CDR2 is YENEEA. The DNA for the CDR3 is TGTGCCAGCAGCATAGGACTAGCGGGAGGGCCAGGGACCAAAAACATTCAGTACTTC. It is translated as CASSIGLAGGPGTKNIQYF.

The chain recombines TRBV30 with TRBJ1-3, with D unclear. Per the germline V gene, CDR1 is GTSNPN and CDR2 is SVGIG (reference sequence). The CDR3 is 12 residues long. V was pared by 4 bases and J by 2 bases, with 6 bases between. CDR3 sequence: CAWKKAGNTIYF. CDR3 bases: TGTGCCTGGAAGAAGGCTGGAAACACCATATATTTT.

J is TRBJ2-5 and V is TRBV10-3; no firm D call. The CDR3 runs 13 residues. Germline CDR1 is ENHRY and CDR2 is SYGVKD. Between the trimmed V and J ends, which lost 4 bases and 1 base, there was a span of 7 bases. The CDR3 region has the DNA TGTGCCATCAGTGTGGACCTCCAAGAGACCCAGTACTTC. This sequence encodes CAISVDLQETQYF.

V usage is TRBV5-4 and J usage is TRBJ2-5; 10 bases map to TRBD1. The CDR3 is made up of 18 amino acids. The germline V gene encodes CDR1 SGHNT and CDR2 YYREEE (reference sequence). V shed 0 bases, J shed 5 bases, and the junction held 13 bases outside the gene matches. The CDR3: CASSLASGTGAAHETQYF. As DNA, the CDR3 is TGTGCCAGCAGCTTGGCGTCCGGGACAGGGGCCGCCCATGAGACCCAGTACTTC.

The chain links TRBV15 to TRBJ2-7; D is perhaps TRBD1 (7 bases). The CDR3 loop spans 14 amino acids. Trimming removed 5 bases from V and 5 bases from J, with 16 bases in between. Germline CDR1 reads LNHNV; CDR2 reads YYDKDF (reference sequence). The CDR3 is CATSLRQGGDEQYF. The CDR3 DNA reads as TGTGCCACCAGCTTACGACAGGGAGGTGACGAGCAGTACTTC.